The rows below give T cell receptor beta chains drawn from one sample of a study of CD8+ T cells in alopecia areata. Some clones are missing from TCRdb's copy, which holds only in-frame ones; the method was immunoSEQ multiplex PCR. The repertoire consists of a few hundred thousand clones, with just over 55% occurring once and the leading ten covering roughly 5.3%. Material: CD8+ T cells sorted from blood. The receptors were sampled from a human donor in good health. CDR3s include the opening cysteine and the closing phenylalanine or tryptophan. D genes are given only for firm matches. The size of a clone is reported for some rows only, either as once, few or many, or as a class for expanded clones.

abundance,v_gene,j_gene,d_gene,CDR3aa,CDR3nt
-,TRBV2,TRBJ1-1,-,CASSDGDREAFF,TGTGCCAGCAGTGACGGGGATCGAGAAGCTTTCTTT
-,TRBV29-1,TRBJ2-7,-,CSVEDPRQPYEQYF,TGCAGCGTTGAAGATCCCCGACAGCCCTACGAGCAGTACTTC
-,TRBV11-2,TRBJ2-3,TRBD2,CASSLDSLAGGLDTQYF,TGTGCCAGCAGCTTAGATTCCCTAGCGGGGGGATTGGATACGCAGTATTTT
-,TRBV30,TRBJ1-4,TRBD1,CAWSQGQGGEKLFF,TGTGCCTGGAGTCAAGGACAGGGCGGTGAAAAACTGTTTTTT
-,TRBV2,TRBJ2-1,TRBD2,CASSDSGDPDYNEQFF,TGTGCCAGCAGTGATAGCGGGGACCCCGACTACAATGAGCAGTTCTTC
-,TRBV27,TRBJ1-4,-,CASTSGTSNEKLFF,TGTGCCAGCACCTCCGGGACCTCAAATGAAAAACTGTTTTTT
-,TRBV11-2,TRBJ2-1,-,CASEGGAIMSSYNEQFF,TGTGCCAGCGAGGGGGGGGCGATTATGAGCTCCTACAATGAGCAGTTCTTC
-,TRBV4-1,TRBJ2-5,TRBD2,CASSQDHSGGSLETQYF,TGCGCCAGCAGCCAAGATCACAGCGGGGGCTCCCTGGAGACCCAGTACTTC
-,TRBV9,TRBJ1-1,-,CASSVGDRNTEAFF,TGTGCCAGCAGCGTAGGAGACAGGAACACTGAAGCTTTCTTT
-,TRBV2,TRBJ2-4,-,CASSETPPHGNIQYF,TGTGCCAGCAGTGAGACCCCACCTCATGGAAACATTCAGTACTTC
once,TRBV7-2,TRBJ1-1,-,CAGSLEHGAFTEAFF,TGTGCCGGCAGCTTAGAACACGGGGCGTTCACTGAAGCTTTCTTT
-,TRBV4-1,TRBJ2-5,TRBD2,CASSPWWRGGDETQYF,TGCGCCAGCAGCCCGTGGTGGCGGGGGGGCGATGAGACCCAGTACTTC
-,TRBV4-1,TRBJ1-1,-,CASSPGNTEAFF,TGCGCCAGCAGCCCGGGGAACACTGAAGCTTTCTTT
-,TRBV4-1,TRBJ1-6,-,CASSQDSSYNSPLHF,TGCGCCAGCAGCCAAGACAGCTCCTATAATTCACCCCTCCACTTT
-,TRBV29-1,TRBJ2-7,-,CSVRGYEQYF,TGCAGCGTTAGGGGCTACGAGCAGTACTTC
-,TRBV27,TRBJ2-7,-,CASSPSPTGAYEQYF,TGTGCCAGCAGTCCATCCCCGACAGGAGCCTACGAGCAGTACTTC
-,TRBV27,TRBJ1-2,-,CASSLGGSYGYTF,TGTGCCAGCAGTTTAGGGGGAAGCTATGGCTACACCTTC
-,TRBV6-4,TRBJ2-3,TRBD2,CASSYIAGSTDTQYF,TGTGCCAGCAGCTATATAGCGGGGAGCACAGATACGCAGTATTTT
few,TRBV27,TRBJ1-5,-,CASSPSTGKGPQHF,TGTGCCAGCAGTCCTTCAACAGGGAAAGGGCCCCAGCATTTT
-,TRBV7-8,TRBJ1-2,-,CASRPEHREAGYTF,TGTGCCAGCAGACCTGAGCACAGGGAAGCCGGCTACACCTTC
-,TRBV6-4,TRBJ2-2,TRBD2,CASSDSRGANTGELFF,TGTGCCAGCAGTGACTCCCGGGGGGCGAACACCGGGGAGCTGTTTTTT
-,TRBV13,TRBJ2-7,-,CASSAPRGVSSYEQYF,TGTGCCAGCAGCGCCCCAAGGGGGGTGAGCTCCTACGAGCAGTACTTC
-,TRBV5-4,TRBJ2-5,-,CASSSTTEETQYF,TGTGCCAGCAGTTCTACGACGGAGGAGACCCAGTACTTC
-,TRBV15,TRBJ2-3,-,CATSNWGDSGISDTQYF,TGTGCCACCAGCAACTGGGGGGACTCAGGGATCTCAGATACGCAGTATTTT
-,TRBV7-9,TRBJ2-7,-,CASSQGGLALNYEQYF,TGTGCCAGCAGCCAAGGCGGGCTAGCCTTAAACTACGAGCAGTACTTC
-,TRBV29-1,TRBJ2-5,-,CSVGEGGQETQYF,TGCAGCGTTGGGGAAGGGGGCCAAGAGACCCAGTACTTC
-,TRBV9,TRBJ2-1,-,CASSVDGQAPYNEQFF,TGTGCCAGCAGCGTAGACGGGCAGGCCCCCTACAATGAGCAGTTCTTC
-,TRBV13,TRBJ1-5,TRBD1,CASSKTGDNQPQHF,TGTGCCAGCAGCAAAACAGGGGACAATCAGCCCCAGCATTTT
-,TRBV25-1,TRBJ2-2,-,CASSYREVGELFF,TGTGCCAGCAGTTATAGAGAAGTCGGGGAGCTGTTTTTT
few,TRBV6-6,TRBJ2-7,TRBD2,CASSTLIIAGPYEQYF,TGTGCCAGCAGTACACTCATAATAGCGGGGCCCTACGAGCAGTACTTC
-,TRBV27,TRBJ2-5,TRBD2,CASSPLSGGRETQYF,TGTGCCAGCAGTCCTCTTAGCGGGGGGAGAGAGACCCAGTACTTC
-,TRBV11-2,TRBJ2-2,TRBD2,CASSSMTSGVKGGELFF,TGTGCCAGCAGCTCCATGACTAGCGGGGTAAAGGGCGGGGAGCTGTTTTTT
many,TRBV11-2,TRBJ2-3,-,CASSLGPGGYLLQYF,TGTGCCAGCAGCTTAGGGCCCGGGGGCTACCTATTGCAGTATTTT
-,TRBV4-1,TRBJ1-2,TRBD1,CASSQQGQGALNYGYTF,TGCGCCAGCAGCCAACAGGGACAGGGGGCCCTAAACTATGGCTACACCTTC
-,TRBV5-4,TRBJ1-2,TRBD1,CASSFFRGRLGYTF,TGTGCCAGCAGCTTTTTTAGGGGGCGCCTTGGCTACACCTTC
few,TRBV20-1,TRBJ2-3,-,CSASEGDTQYF,TGCAGTGCTTCGGAGGGGGATACGCAGTATTTT
-,TRBV19,TRBJ1-5,-,CASSYISNQPQHF,TGTGCCAGTAGTTACATTAGCAATCAGCCCCAGCATTTT
-,TRBV30,TRBJ2-3,-,CAWSGLRISTDTQYF,TGTGCCTGGAGTGGACTCCGAATCAGCACAGATACGCAGTATTTT
-,TRBV2,TRBJ2-5,-,CASSENGEETQYF,TGTGCCAGCAGTGAAAACGGGGAAGAGACCCAGTACTTC
few,TRBV29-1,TRBJ1-1,-,CSVRPGDVMNTEAFF,TGCAGCGTCAGACCAGGGGACGTAATGAACACTGAAGCTTTCTTT